This TCR beta chain was sequenced for a study of graft-versus-host responses after intestinal transplantation (dated by TCRdb to about 2021). For the wider study: Recipients received multivisceral, liver-intestinal, or isolated intestinal transplants. Alloreactive clones were identified by sequencing pre-transplant mixed lymphocyte reaction products and comparing these products with unstimulated pre-transplant donor and recipient T cells. Graft-versus-host and host-versus-graft alloreactive T cell clones were tracked in the graft, circulation and bone marrow after intestinal transplantation using bulk TCR-beta CDR3 sequencing. A peak of at least 4% donor T cells among recipient peripheral blood mononuclear cells was the definition used for donor T cell macrochimerism. Samples from a few later patients were sequenced in-house on an Illumina MiSeq with MiXCR processing rather than by the commercial service. The cohort enrolled some 23 intestinal transplant recipients, one of whom was a retransplant, and a few patients without pretransplant specimens were excluded. Every recipient was given anti-thymocyte globulin induction, then maintenance tacrolimus and steroids for 2 to 3 years. Summary of the overall study and its limitations: The conclusions were limited by the relatively low number and heterogeneity of the intestinal transplant patients. Early after transplant, peak levels of circulating GvH clones were found to be associated with declines in HvG clones. GvH clones were detected in recipient bone marrow, and some appeared earlier in ileal mucosa or blood, consistent with an intestinal mucosal origin. Patients with donor T cell macrochimerism had high GvH to HvG T cell clonal ratios in their allografts.

The V end gives up 8 bases and the J end 6 bases, leaving 13 bases in the junction not matched to a gene. Based on the germline V gene, the CDR1 and CDR2 sequences are SNHLY and FYNNEI. Including the terminal cysteine and phenylalanine, the CDR3 comprises 15 residues. Only CDR3 DNA is held: 45 bases, read in frame from base 1. Libraries were made using the immunoSEQ multiplex PCR assay. High-throughput TCR-beta CDR3 sequencing of genomic DNA from most patients was performed by Adaptive Biotechnologies. The source study handled its data this way. Adaptive's ImmunoSEQ software supplied the TCR sequencing data for 15 to 20 patients, while MiXCR and VDJtools were used to process a few other patients. CDR3 nucleotide sequences shared between donor and recipient were removed because their origin could not be assigned. At least 2-fold expansion over unstimulated cells and a minimum CFSE-low frequency of 0.002% (template counts) or 0.001% (read counts) were required for clones to be classified as alloreactive. A clone was considered mappable if detected in the sequenced pre-transplant spleen, lymph node, or MLR CFSE-low populations of the donor or recipient. Cumulative frequency of alloreactive clones was calculated as a percentage of all sequences weighted by copy number. The table comes from immuneACCESS by way of TCRdb, which keeps in-frame sequences with V and J called. Part of the clones is missing from these tables; in studies checked, under half for an unresolved V gene and the rest for unknown reasons. The D gene and trimming were derived from the DNA, and the V and J assignments and clone size from that table. Within this sample are around 16,000 clones, with around 87% of them counted one time only. Clones ranked in the top ten supply over 6.5% of the sample.

After transplant, bone marrow was aspirated from the posterior iliac crest or from another site selected by the physician. For this clone: The target of this receptor is not known. No much larger clone exists at a distance of one base, and base qualities are not known.

In this chain, TRBV2 is recombined with TRBJ2-7, with 10 junctional bases fitting TRBD1. The specimen comprised bone marrow, sampled around 120 days after intestinal transplantation. The TCR comes from a human patient who received an intestinal transplant, so some T cells may come from the graft donor. Read as DNA, the sequence is TGTGCCAGCCTTTCCCCTGGGACAGGGGTAGGCGAGCAGTACTTC. Translated, this gives CASLSPGTGVGEQYF. The entire variable domain, with the stretches around the CDR3 drawn from the reference TRBV2 and TRBJ2-7 proteins, is EPEVTQTPSHQVTQMGQEVILRCVPISNHLYFYWYRQILGQKVEFLVSFYNNEISEKSEIFDDQFSVERPDGSNFTLKIRSTKLEDSAMYFCASLSPGTGVGEQYFGPGTRLTVT.